These 10 T cell receptor beta chains originate from one sample sequenced in a study of technical replicates of blood from several donors. The table came from immunoSEQ multiplex PCR; TCRdb's copy has only in-frame clones and leaves some out. The data hold roughly 16,000 clones, with approximately 87% observed a single time. The sample consisted of PBMCs. The receptors stem from a human donor in good health.

This sequence joins TRBV4-2 and TRBJ2-7; a weak D match, TRBD1 (5 bases). The V and J ends lost 4 bases and 3 bases respectively, with 10 bases between them. The CDR3 is 13 residues long. Germline-derived CDR1 and CDR2 are LGHNA and YNFKEQ. CDR3 in amino acids: CASSRGSGYEQYF. CDR3 coding DNA: TGTGCCAGCAGCCGGGGCTCTGGCTACGAGCAGTACTTC.

The chain links TRBV27 to TRBJ2-2, with 15 bases aligning to TRBD2. Germline CDR1 and CDR2: MNHEY and SMNVEV (reference sequence). The CDR3 has 18 residues. Trimming at V came to 8 bases and at J to 5 bases, leaving 12 bases not matched to a gene. CDR3 sequence reads: CASHDGLAGGPRTGELFF. Here the CDR3 DNA reads TGTGCCAGCCACGATGGACTAGCGGGAGGGCCGAGGACCGGGGAGCTGTTTTTT.

The chain has TRBV19 and TRBJ2-1; D not resolved. The V and J ends lost 0 bases and 0 bases respectively, with 9 bases between them. Per germline, CDR1 LNHDA and CDR2 SQIVND (reference sequence). This CDR3 comprises 16 residues. CDR3 nucleotide sequence: TGTGCCAGTAGTATAGATCCCAGGAACTCCTACAATGAGCAGTTCTTC. Translating gives CASSIDPRNSYNEQFF.

This clone was seen a handful of times. V is TRBV25-1 and J is TRBJ1-1, with D hard to call. Germline V gene lookup returns CDR1 MGHDK and CDR2 SYGVNS. The CDR3 loop spans 14 amino acids. The V end was cut by 4 bases, the J end by 8 bases, with 17 bases between. The CDR3 coding sequence is TGTGCCAGCAGTGTGTCAGGAGGCGTGAGGGAAGCTTTCTTT. It specifies CASSVSGGVREAFF.

The sample holds one count of this clone. V is TRBV28 and J is TRBJ2-7, with 8 bases aligning to TRBD1. Trimming cost V 6 bases and J 2 bases; bases outside gene matches: 6. CDR3 length equals 14 residues. Germline CDR1 and CDR2: MDHEN and SYDVKM. In DNA, the CDR3 is TGTGCCAGCAGAACTGGACAGGGAACCTACGAGCAGTACTTC. Protein sequence: CASRTGQGTYEQYF.

This clone occurred once. This sequence joins TRBV11-3 and TRBJ2-3; 10 nucleotides align to TRBD2. Looked up from germline, CDR1 is SGHNT and CDR2 is YENEEA. This CDR3 region has 16 residues. V was pared by 4 bases and J by 1 base, with 5 bases of the junction left unmatched. The CDR3: CASSSYGTSGTDTQYF. CDR3 nucleotide sequence: TGTGCCAGCAGCTCTTACGGGACTAGCGGCACAGATACGCAGTATTTT.

The chain uses TRBV7-6 and TRBJ2-1, with TRBD2 identical over 7 bases. The CDR3 is 20 amino acids. Trimming cost V 0 bases and J 2 bases; bases outside gene matches: 16. Germline CDR1 SGHVS, CDR2 FNYEAQ. CDR3 amino acids: CASSLALRLAAPKPYNEQFF. For the CDR3, the DNA is TGTGCCAGCAGCTTAGCCCTCCGGCTAGCGGCACCGAAGCCCTACAATGAGCAGTTCTTC.

The chain employs TRBV2 and TRBJ2-1, with 7 bases that match TRBD2. Germline V gives CDR1 SNHLY, CDR2 FYNNEI. The CDR3 extends over 13 amino acids. Germline trimming cut 5 bases from V and 5 bases from J; bases unmatched to any gene: 3. This CDR3 is CASSRDYHNEQFF. The CDR3 DNA sequence: TGTGCCAGCAGTAGGGACTACCACAATGAGCAGTTCTTC.

The rearrangement links TRBV2 to TRBJ2-2; TRBD2 aligns across 10 bases. V shed 6 bases and J 5 bases; nucleotides not matched to a gene: 6. This CDR3 spans 15 amino acids. Germline V CDR1 and CDR2: SNHLY, FYNNEI. Here the CDR3 DNA reads TGTGCCAGCAGGGATTCTAGCGGGAGTACCGGGGAGCTGTTTTTT. Translated, it gives CASRDSSGSTGELFF.

This sequence joins TRBV6-5 and TRBJ2-7; 7 bases line up with TRBD2. The CDR3 runs to 16 residues. From germline, CDR1 is MNHEY and CDR2 SVGAGI. V shed 4 bases, J shed 4 bases, and the junction held 13 bases outside the gene matches. The CDR3 region has the DNA TGTGCCAGCAGTTTCGACTGGCTAGCGGTTAGATACGAGCAGTACTTC. Its translation: CASSFDWLAVRYEQYF.